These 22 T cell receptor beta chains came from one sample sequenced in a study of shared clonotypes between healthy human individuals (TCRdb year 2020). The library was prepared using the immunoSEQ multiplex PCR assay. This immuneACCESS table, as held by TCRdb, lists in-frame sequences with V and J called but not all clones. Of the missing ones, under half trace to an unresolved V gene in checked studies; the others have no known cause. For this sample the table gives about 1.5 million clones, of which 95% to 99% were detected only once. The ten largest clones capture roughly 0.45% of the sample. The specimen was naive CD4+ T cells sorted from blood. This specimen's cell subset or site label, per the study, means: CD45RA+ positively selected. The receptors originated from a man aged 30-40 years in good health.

The CDR3 reads CASRHRLAGVLLEEQYF. CDR3 nucleotides: TGTGCCAGCAGGCATAGACTAGCGGGAGTTCTCTTAGAGGAGCAGTACTTC. The chain has TRBV27 and TRBJ2-7, with 12 bases aligning to TRBD2. V shed 6 bases, J shed 7 bases, and the junction held 16 bases outside the gene matches. CDR3 length: 17 amino acids. Germline V gives CDR1 MNHEY, CDR2 SMNVEV (reference sequence).

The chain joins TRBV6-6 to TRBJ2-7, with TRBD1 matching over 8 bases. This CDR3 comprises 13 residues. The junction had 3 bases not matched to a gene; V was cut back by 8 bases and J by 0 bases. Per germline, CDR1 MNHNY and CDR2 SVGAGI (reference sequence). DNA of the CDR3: TGTGCCAGCGGGACAGGATACTCCTACGAGCAGTACTTC. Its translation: CASGTGYSYEQYF.

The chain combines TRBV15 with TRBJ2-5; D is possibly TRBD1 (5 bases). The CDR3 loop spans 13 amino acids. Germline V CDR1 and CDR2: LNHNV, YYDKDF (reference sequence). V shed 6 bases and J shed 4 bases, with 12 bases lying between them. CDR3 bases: TGTGCCACCAGGGTCCAGGGTATAGAGACCCAGTACTTC. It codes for CATRVQGIETQYF.

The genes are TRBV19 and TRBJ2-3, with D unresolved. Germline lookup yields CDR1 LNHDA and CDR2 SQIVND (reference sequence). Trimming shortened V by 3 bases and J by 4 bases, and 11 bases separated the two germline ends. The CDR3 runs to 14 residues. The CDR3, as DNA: TGTGCCAGTAGTATTGGTAGGGCCCCAGATACGCAGTATTTT. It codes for CASSIGRAPDTQYF.

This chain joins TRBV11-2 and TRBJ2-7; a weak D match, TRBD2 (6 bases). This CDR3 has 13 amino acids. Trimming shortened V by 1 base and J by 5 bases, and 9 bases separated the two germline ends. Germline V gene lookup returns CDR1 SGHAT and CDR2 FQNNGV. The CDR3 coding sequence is TGTGCCAGCAGCTTAGTACTAGCTCACGAGCAGTACTTC. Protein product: CASSLVLAHEQYF.

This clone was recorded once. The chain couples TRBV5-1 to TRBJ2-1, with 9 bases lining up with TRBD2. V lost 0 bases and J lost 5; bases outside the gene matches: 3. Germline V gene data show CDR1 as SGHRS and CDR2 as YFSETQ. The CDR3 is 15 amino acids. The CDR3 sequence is CASSLDAGGHNEQFF. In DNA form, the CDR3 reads TGCGCCAGCAGCTTGGATGCGGGAGGGCACAATGAGCAGTTCTTC.

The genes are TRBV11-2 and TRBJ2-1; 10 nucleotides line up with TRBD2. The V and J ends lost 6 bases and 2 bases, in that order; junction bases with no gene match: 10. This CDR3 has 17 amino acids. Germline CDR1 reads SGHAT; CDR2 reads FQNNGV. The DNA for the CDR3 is TGTGCCAGCAGACCCAATAGCGGGAGGTTTACCTACAATGAGCAGTTCTTC. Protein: CASRPNSGRFTYNEQFF.

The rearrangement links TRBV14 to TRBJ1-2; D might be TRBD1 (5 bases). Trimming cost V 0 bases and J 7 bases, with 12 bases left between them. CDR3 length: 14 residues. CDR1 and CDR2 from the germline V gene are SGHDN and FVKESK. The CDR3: CASSQDSSGFGYTF. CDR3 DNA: TGTGCCAGCAGCCAAGATTCGTCAGGGTTTGGCTACACCTTC.

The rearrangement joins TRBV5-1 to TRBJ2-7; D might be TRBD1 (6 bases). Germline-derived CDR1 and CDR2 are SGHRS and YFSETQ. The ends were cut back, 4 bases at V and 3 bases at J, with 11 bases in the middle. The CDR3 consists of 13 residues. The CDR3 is CASSIEQGYEQYF. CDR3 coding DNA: TGCGCCAGCAGCATAGAACAGGGCTACGAGCAGTACTTC.

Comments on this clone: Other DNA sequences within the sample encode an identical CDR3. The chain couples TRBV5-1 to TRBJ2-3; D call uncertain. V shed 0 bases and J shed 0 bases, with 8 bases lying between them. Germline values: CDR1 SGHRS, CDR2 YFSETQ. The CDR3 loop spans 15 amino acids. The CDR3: CASSLDSTSTDTQYF. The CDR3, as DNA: TGCGCCAGCAGCTTGGACAGTACTAGCACAGATACGCAGTATTTT.

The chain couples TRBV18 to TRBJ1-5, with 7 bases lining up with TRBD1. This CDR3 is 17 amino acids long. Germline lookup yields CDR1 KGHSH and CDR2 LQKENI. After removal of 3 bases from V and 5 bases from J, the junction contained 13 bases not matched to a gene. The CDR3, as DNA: TGTGCCAGCTCACCGCACCACCCCGGGACAGTGGATCAGCCCCAGCATTTT. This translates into CASSPHHPGTVDQPQHF.

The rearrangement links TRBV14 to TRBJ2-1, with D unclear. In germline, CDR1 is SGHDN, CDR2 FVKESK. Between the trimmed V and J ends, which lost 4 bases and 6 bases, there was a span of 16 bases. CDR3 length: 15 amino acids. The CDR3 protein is CASSPSGLTSNEQFF. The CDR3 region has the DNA TGTGCCAGCAGCCCAAGTGGCCTTACAAGCAATGAGCAGTTCTTC.

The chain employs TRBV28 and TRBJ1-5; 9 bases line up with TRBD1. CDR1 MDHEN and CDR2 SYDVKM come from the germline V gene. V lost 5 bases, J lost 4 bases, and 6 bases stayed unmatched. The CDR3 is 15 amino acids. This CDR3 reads CASSPRDRENQPQHF. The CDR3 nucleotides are TGTGCCAGCAGTCCCCGGGACAGGGAAAATCAGCCCCAGCATTTT. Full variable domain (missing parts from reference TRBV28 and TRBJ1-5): DVKVTQSSRYLVKRTGEKVFLECVQDMDHENMFWYRQDPGLGLRLIYFSYDVKMKEKGDIPEGYSVSREKKERFSLILESASTNQTSMYLCASSPRDRENQPQHFGDGTRLSIL.

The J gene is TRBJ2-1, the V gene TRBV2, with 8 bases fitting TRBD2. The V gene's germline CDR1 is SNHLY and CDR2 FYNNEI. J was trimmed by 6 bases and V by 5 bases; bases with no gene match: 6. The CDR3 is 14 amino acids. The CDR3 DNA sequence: TGTGCCAGCAGTCAACTAGCGGCGATCAATGAGCAGTTCTTC. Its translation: CASSQLAAINEQFF.

The CDR3 sequence: CASSRQGIQETQYF. CDR3 DNA: TGTGCCAGCAGCCGACAGGGGATACAAGAGACCCAGTACTTC. This sequence joins TRBV28 and TRBJ2-5, with 8 bases matching TRBD1. V gave up 6 bases and J gave up 2 bases; unmatched junction bases: 5. Germline CDR1 and CDR2: MDHEN and SYDVKM. This CDR3 has 14 amino acids.

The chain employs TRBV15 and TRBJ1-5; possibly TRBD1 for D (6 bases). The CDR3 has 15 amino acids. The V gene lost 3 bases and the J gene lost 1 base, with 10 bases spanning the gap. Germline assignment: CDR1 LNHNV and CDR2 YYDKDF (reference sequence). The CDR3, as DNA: TGTGCCACCAGCAGCAAGACAGGAAGCAATCAGCCCCAGCATTTT. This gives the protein CATSSKTGSNQPQHF. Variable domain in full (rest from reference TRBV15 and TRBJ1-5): DAMVIQNPRYQVTQFGKPVTLSCSQTLNHNVMYWYQQKSSQAPKLLFHYYDKDFNNEADTPDNFQSRRPNTSFCFLDIRSPGLGDTAMYLCATSSKTGSNQPQHFGDGTRLSIL.

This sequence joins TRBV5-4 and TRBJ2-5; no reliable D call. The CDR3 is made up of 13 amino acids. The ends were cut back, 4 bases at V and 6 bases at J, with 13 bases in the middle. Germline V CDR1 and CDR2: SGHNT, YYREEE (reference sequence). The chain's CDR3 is CASSPLSEKTQYF. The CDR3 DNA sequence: TGTGCCAGCAGCCCCCTCAGCGAGAAGACCCAGTACTTC. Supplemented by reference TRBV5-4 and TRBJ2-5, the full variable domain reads ETGVTQSPTHLIKTRGQQVTLRCSSQSGHNTVSWYQQALGQGPQFIFQYYREEENGRGNFPPRFSGLQFPNYSSELNVNALELDDSALYLCASSPLSEKTQYFGPGTRLLVL.

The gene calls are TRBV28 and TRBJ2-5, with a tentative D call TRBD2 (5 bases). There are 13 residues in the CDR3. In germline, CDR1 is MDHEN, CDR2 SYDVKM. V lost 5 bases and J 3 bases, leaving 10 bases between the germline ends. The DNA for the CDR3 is TGTGCCAGCAGTCCCCGGGAAGAAGAGACCCAGTACTTC. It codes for CASSPREEETQYF.

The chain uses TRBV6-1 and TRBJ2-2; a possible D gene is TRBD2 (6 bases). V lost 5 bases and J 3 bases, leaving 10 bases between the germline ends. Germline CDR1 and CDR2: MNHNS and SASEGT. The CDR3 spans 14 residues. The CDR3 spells CASSRRADTGELFF. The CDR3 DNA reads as TGTGCCAGCAGTCGGAGGGCGGACACCGGGGAGCTGTTTTTT.

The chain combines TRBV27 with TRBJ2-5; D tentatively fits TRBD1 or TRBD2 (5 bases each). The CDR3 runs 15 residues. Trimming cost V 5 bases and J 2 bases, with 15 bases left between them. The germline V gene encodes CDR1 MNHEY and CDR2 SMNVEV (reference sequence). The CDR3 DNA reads TGTGCCAGCAGTCAATTGGGATGGGGGCAAGAGACCCAGTACTTC. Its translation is CASSQLGWGQETQYF.

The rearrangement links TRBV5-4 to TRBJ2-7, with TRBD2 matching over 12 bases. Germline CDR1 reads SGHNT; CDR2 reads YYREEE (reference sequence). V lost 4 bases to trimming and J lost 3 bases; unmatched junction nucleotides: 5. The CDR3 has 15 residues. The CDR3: CASSTPTSGSYEQYF. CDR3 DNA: TGTGCCAGCAGCACGCCGACTAGCGGGAGCTACGAGCAGTACTTC. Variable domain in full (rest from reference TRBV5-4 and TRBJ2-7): ETGVTQSPTHLIKTRGQQVTLRCSSQSGHNTVSWYQQALGQGPQFIFQYYREEENGRGNFPPRFSGLQFPNYSSELNVNALELDDSALYLCASSTPTSGSYEQYFGPGTRLTVT.

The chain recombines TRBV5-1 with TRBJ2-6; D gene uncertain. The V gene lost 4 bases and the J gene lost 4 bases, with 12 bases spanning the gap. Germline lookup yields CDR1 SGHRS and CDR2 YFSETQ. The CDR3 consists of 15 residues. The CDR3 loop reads CASSQDPYGANVLTF. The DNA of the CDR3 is TGCGCCAGCAGCCAAGACCCTTACGGGGCCAACGTCCTGACTTTC.